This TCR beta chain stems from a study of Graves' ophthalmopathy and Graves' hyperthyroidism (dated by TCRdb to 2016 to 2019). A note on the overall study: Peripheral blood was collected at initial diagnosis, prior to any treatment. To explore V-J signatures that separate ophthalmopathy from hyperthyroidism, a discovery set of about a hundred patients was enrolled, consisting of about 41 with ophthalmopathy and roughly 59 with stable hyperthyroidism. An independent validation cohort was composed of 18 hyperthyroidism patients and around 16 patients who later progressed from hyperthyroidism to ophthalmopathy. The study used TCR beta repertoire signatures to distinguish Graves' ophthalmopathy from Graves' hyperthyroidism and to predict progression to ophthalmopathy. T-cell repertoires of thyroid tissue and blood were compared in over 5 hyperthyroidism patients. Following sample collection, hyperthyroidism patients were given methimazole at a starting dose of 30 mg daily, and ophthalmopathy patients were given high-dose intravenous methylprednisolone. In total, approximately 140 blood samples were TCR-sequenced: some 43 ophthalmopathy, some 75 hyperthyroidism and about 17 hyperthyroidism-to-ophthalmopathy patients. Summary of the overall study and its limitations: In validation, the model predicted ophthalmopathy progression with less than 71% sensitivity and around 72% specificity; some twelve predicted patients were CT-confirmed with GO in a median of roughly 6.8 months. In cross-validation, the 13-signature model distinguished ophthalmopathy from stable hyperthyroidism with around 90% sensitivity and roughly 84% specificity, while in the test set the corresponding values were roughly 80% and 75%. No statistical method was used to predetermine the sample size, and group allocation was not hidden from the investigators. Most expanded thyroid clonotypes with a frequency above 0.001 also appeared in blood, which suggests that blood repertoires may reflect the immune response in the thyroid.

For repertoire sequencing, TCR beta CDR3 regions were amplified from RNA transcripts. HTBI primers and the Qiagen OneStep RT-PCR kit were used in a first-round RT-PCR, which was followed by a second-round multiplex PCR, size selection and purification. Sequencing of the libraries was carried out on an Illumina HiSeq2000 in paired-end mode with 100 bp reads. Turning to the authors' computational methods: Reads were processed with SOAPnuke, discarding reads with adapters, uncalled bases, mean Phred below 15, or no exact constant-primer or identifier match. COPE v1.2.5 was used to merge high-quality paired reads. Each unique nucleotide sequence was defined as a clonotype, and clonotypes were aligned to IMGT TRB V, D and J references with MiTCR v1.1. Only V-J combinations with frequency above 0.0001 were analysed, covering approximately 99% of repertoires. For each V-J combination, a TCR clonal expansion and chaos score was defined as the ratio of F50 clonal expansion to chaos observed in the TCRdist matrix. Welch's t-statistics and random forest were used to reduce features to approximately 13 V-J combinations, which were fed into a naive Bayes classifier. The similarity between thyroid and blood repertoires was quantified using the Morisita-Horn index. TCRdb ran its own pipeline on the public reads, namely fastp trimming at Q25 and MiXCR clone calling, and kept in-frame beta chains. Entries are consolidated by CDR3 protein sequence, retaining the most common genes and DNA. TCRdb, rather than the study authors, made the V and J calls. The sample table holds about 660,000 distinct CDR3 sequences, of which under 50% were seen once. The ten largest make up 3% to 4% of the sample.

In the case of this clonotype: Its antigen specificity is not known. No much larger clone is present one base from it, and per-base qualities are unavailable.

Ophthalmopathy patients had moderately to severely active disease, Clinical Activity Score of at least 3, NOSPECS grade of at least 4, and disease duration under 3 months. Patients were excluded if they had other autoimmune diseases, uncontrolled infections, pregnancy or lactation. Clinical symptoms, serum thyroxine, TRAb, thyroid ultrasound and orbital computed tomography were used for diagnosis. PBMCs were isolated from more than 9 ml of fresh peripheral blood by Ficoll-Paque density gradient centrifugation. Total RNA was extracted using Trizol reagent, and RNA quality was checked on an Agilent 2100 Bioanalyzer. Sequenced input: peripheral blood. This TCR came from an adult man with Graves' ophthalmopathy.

Read as DNA, the sequence is TGTGCCAGCAGCCCCACCCCTACAGGGCTTGGAAACACCATATATTTT. This translates into CASSPTPTGLGNTIYF. The chain was built from TRBV7-2 and TRBJ1-3; TRBD1 is a possible D gene, resting on 6 matching bases. Trimming takes 5 bases from V and 3 bases from J, and the germline ends sit 17 bases apart. Measured from the cysteine to the phenylalanine, the CDR3 is 16 residues long. The kept DNA is CDR3 alone, 48 bases in frame from the first base. CDR1 and CDR2 are read off the germline V gene as SGHTA and FQGNSA.